Each of the 9 T cell receptor beta chains below was sequenced from the same sample in a study of blood T cell repertoires in COVID-19 (dated by TCRdb to about 2020). Receptor libraries were prepared by the immunoSEQ multiplex PCR assay. TCRdb mirrors the immuneACCESS table, restricted to in-frame sequences. Some clones are absent from its copies; in checked studies, under half trace to an unresolved V gene, and the reason for the others is unknown. This sample comprises fewer than 150,000 clones, more than 80% of them detected only once. The top ten hold approximately 6.5% of the sample. Sequenced sample: peripheral blood. The receptors come from a human donor in a cohort sampled during active COVID-19.

The CDR3 bases are TGTGCCAGCAGAAGACGACAGGGGGCGGGAGAGACCCAGTACTTC. It translates to CASRRRQGAGETQYF. V and J are TRBV11-2 and TRBJ2-5, with TRBD1 matching over 10 bases. The CDR3 sequence is 15 residues long. J gave up 4 bases and V 6 bases, and 8 bases lay outside the gene matches. The germline gives CDR1 SGHAT, CDR2 FQNNGV.

This clone was found a few times. The chain recombines TRBV2 with TRBJ2-3; possibly TRBD2 for D (5 bases). Trimming took 2 bases from V and 1 from J, leaving 16 bases between them. Germline values: CDR1 SNHLY, CDR2 FYNNEI. The CDR3 is 17 amino acids. This chain's CDR3 is CASSENAFLRGTDTQYF. DNA of the CDR3: TGTGCCAGCAGTGAAAATGCATTCCTGAGGGGCACAGATACGCAGTATTTT.

This chain links TRBV5-6 with TRBJ1-5; 9 positions match TRBD1. Germline V gives CDR1 SGHDT, CDR2 YYEEEE. The junction had 5 bases not matched to a gene; V was cut back by 2 bases and J by 2 bases. CDR3 length: 16 amino acids. The DNA for the CDR3 is TGTGCCAGCAGCTTACAGGGGGCGTTGGGCAATCAGCCCCAGCATTTT. This encodes CASSLQGALGNQPQHF.

The CDR3 nucleotides read TGTGCCATCAGTGAGTCCCAGGGGACGGGCTACACCTTC. The encoded protein is CAISESQGTGYTF. The chain is built from TRBV10-3 and TRBJ1-2; a weak D match, TRBD1 (6 bases). Germline V gene sequence: CDR1 ENHRY, CDR2 SYGVKD. V was clipped by 0 bases and J by 8 bases, with 10 bases between them. This CDR3 contains 13 residues.

Points on this clone: The identical CDR3 is also encoded by other nucleotide sequences in the sample. The gene calls are TRBV6-4 and TRBJ2-3, with TRBD2 identical over 8 bases. V dropped 2 bases and J dropped 3; count of bases not matched to a gene: 1. CDR3 length equals 14 residues. Germline V lookup: CDR1 MRHNA, CDR2 SNTAGT. The CDR3 protein is CASSDRGGTDTQYF. CDR3 bases: TGTGCCAGCAGTGACCGCGGGGGGACAGATACGCAGTATTTT.

CDR3 sequence reads: CASSSTGVTDTQYF. The CDR3 DNA follows: TGTGCCAGCAGCTCGACAGGTGTCACAGATACGCAGTATTTT. This chain connects TRBV7-3 to TRBJ2-3; D possibly corresponds to TRBD1 (6 bases). V was shortened by 4 bases and J by 2 bases, with 10 bases between the two germline ends. The CDR3 runs to 14 residues. Germline V lookup: CDR1 SGHTA, CDR2 FQGTGA.

In its sample, this clone was seen a few times. The genes are TRBV11-2 and TRBJ2-2; D is undetermined. Trimming pared 6 bases from V and 3 bases from J, leaving 11 bases between. CDR1 SGHAT and CDR2 FQNNGV come from the germline V gene. This CDR3 has 14 residues. CDR3 in amino acids: CASRLYRDTGELFF. The DNA of the CDR3 is TGTGCCAGCAGGCTTTACCGGGACACCGGGGAGCTGTTTTTT.

The chain combines TRBV3-1 (or the pseudogene TRBV3-2) with TRBJ1-3, with TRBD1 identical over 10 bases. J gave up 2 bases and V 4 bases, and 2 bases lay outside the gene matches. Looked up from germline, CDR1 is LGHDT and CDR2 is YNNKEL (reference sequence). This CDR3 is built from 15 residues. CDR3 sequence reads: CASSRQGAAGNTIYF. CDR3 nucleotides: TGTGCCAGCAGCCGACAGGGGGCTGCTGGAAACACCATATATTTT.

The chain carries TRBV5-4 and TRBJ2-3; D gene ambiguous. This CDR3 has 13 residues. V was clipped by 0 bases and J by 4 bases, with 6 bases between them. The germline gives CDR1 SGHNT, CDR2 YYREEE (reference sequence). DNA of the CDR3: TGTGCCAGCAGCTTGGACTTCCCAGATACGCAGTATTTT. Its protein is CASSLDFPDTQYF.